The 6 T cell receptor beta chains listed next were all sequenced from one sample in a study of blood T cell repertoires in COVID-19. Assay: immunoSEQ multiplex PCR; the TCRdb copy retains only in-frame clones and omits some. The sample lists 65,000 or so clones, roughly nine tenths occurring once. Material for sequencing was peripheral blood. These TCRs come from a man in his 60s with acute or convalescent COVID-19.

V and J are TRBV9 and TRBJ1-6; no clear D. Germline V gene sequence: CDR1 SGDLS, CDR2 YYNGEE. The germline V and J ends were trimmed by 6 bases and 7 bases, with 17 bases remaining between them. The CDR3 is 15 amino acids. The CDR3 sequence: CASNSGKARNSPLHF. Here the CDR3 DNA reads TGTGCCAGCAACTCGGGAAAGGCAAGGAATTCACCCCTCCACTTT.

This clone was seen only once. The chain couples TRBV2 to TRBJ2-1; 7 nucleotides align to TRBD1. This CDR3 comprises 17 residues. Per the germline V gene, CDR1 is SNHLY and CDR2 is FYNNEI. Trimming cost V 6 bases and J 0 bases; bases outside gene matches: 11. The DNA for the CDR3 is TGTGCCAGCAGGCTTTATCCGGGACAGAGCTCCTACAATGAGCAGTTCTTC. It translates to CASRLYPGQSSYNEQFF.

The rearrangement joins TRBV27 to TRBJ2-1; 10 bases line up with TRBD2. The length of the CDR3 is 16 residues. Germline values: CDR1 MNHEY, CDR2 SMNVEV (reference sequence). The J segment lost 7 bases and the V segment lost 1 base, leaving 7 bases of the junction unmatched. This CDR3 reads CASSLLAGGPWNEQFF. The CDR3 DNA follows: TGTGCCAGCAGTTTATTAGCGGGGGGCCCTTGGAATGAGCAGTTCTTC.

J is TRBJ1-5 and V is TRBV6-5; D uncertain. Germline V gene sequence: CDR1 MNHEY, CDR2 SVGAGI. The CDR3 is 13 residues long. The CDR3 DNA sequence: TGTGCGGCAGCAGGAGGCAGCAATCAGCCCCAGCATTTT. Residues: CAAAGGSNQPQHF.

The chain uses TRBV19 and TRBJ1-6; 10 positions agree with TRBD1. Germline V CDR1 and CDR2: LNHDA, SQIVND (reference sequence). After removal of 3 bases from V and 8 bases from J, the junction contained 10 bases not matched to a gene. The CDR3 sequence is 17 residues long. The CDR3 bases are TGTGCCAGTAGTATGGAAGCACGACAGGGGGCGTATTCACCCCTCCACTTT. Residues: CASSMEARQGAYSPLHF.

V usage is TRBV5-8 and J usage is TRBJ2-3; TRBD2 is a possible D gene (5 bases). The CDR3 is made up of 14 amino acids. The germline CDR1 and CDR2 sequences are SGHTS and YDEGEE. With 4 bases removed from V and 6 bases from J, the gap between germline ends came to 15 bases. This CDR3 is CASSPGLGGDTQYF. CDR3 in DNA: TGTGCCAGCAGCCCAGGACTGGGCGGGGATACGCAGTATTTT.